The clone carrying this TCR beta chain was seen ten or more times. Its antigen is not known. Fresh peripheral blood, approximately 10 ml, was the source of the PBMCs. The source of the sample is a study of T cells in Graves' hyperthyroidism and ophthalmopathy. Findings of the study overall: Ophthalmopathy, as predicted by the model, came a median about six months after the prediction. Ophthalmopathy stood apart from stable hyperthyroidism in a 13 V-J model. Expanded thyroid clonotypes (above 0.001) were mostly also found in blood.

RNA transcripts were the template for amplifying TCR beta CDR3 regions. The HTBI primer set drove a first-round RT-PCR of the TCR CDR3. TCRdb reprocessed the multiplex PCR reads with MiXCR, giving one entry per CDR3 protein. The sample holds around 340,000 distinct CDR3 sequences, 17% seen once. CDR1 is KGHSH, CDR2 LQKENI, per germline. CDR3 length equals 12 residues. The V and J ends lost 7 bases and 0 bases respectively, with 5 bases between them. This sequence joins TRBV18 and TRBJ2-3; D gene uncertain. This receptor was obtained from a woman in her twenties or thirties with Graves' hyperthyroidism that later progressed to Graves' ophthalmopathy. The specimen was blood. CDR3 amino acids: CASCLSTDTQYF. The CDR3 nucleotides are TGTGCCAGCTGTCTTAGCACAGATACGCAGTATTTT.